The 30 T cell receptor beta chains below all came from one sample that was sequenced in a study of early T cells in non-severe SARS-CoV-2 infection. TCRdb called the 5' RACE reads again in MiXCR, with one record for every CDR3 protein. The repertoire holds roughly 60,000 distinct CDR3 sequences, with approximately 7.7% as singletons. Source material: whole blood. Source of these receptors: an adult who was a healthcare worker with PCR-confirmed SARS-CoV-2 infection or an uninfected control (not recorded which).

A few counts support this clonotype. The chain carries TRBV12-3 or TRBV12-4 and TRBJ1-4; no clear D gene. The germline V and J ends were trimmed by 5 bases and 8 bases, with 15 bases remaining between them. This CDR3 has 14 amino acids. Here the CDR3 reads CASSPDRYREKLFF. As DNA, the CDR3 is TGTGCCAGCAGTCCAGACCGTTACCGCGAAAAACTGTTTTTT.

The sample holds many counts of this clonotype. This chain joins TRBV7-2 and TRBJ1-3; D unresolved. This CDR3 contains 14 residues. CDR1 is SGHTA, CDR2 FQGNSA, per germline. V gave up 4 bases and J gave up 1 base, with 8 bases separating them. The CDR3 DNA reads TGTGCCAGCAGCTCCACCGGGTCTGGAAACACCATATATTTT. Protein sequence: CASSSTGSGNTIYF.

This clonotype was observed many times. The chain is built from TRBV28 and TRBJ2-7; D possibly uses TRBD1 or TRBD2 (6 bases each). The germline V gene encodes CDR1 MDHEN and CDR2 SYDVKM. Between the trimmed V and J ends, which lost 4 bases and 5 bases, there was a span of 15 bases. CDR3 length equals 14 residues. The CDR3 DNA sequence: TGTGCCAGCAGTTCCACAGGGAGGAGAAACGAGCAGTACTTC. Translation: CASSSTGRRNEQYF.

The chain has TRBV19 and TRBJ2-3; D gene unclear. The CDR3 runs 14 residues. The germline V gene encodes CDR1 LNHDA and CDR2 SQIVND (reference sequence). V dropped 3 bases and J dropped 0 bases, with 7 bases sitting between them. The CDR3 nucleotides are TGTGCCAGTAGTATTAGGCGGAGCACAGATACGCAGTATTTT. It encodes CASSIRRSTDTQYF.

This clonotype was seen many times. The genes are TRBV24-1 and TRBJ1-6; no reliable D call. The CDR3 spans 14 residues. V lost 4 bases to trimming and J lost 8 bases, with 11 bases between them. Germline assignment: CDR1 KGHDR and CDR2 SFDVKD. CDR3 bases: TGTGCCACCAGTGAAGGTCGACAATATTCACCCCTCCACTTT. Amino acid sequence: CATSEGRQYSPLHF.

This clonotype occurred many times. The rearrangement uses TRBV6-6 and TRBJ1-4; TRBD1 might be the D (5 bases). Germline CDR1 is MNHNY and CDR2 is SVGAGI (reference sequence). V was clipped by 4 bases and J by 7 bases, with 16 bases between them. This CDR3 is 15 amino acids long. CDR3 loop: CASSLGLGGGEKLFF. The CDR3 coding sequence is TGTGCCAGCAGTTTGGGCCTCGGTGGGGGTGAAAAACTGTTTTTT.

The chain is built from TRBV7-3 and TRBJ2-7; the match to TRBD2 covers 8 bases. This CDR3 comprises 15 residues. Germline loops: CDR1 SGHTA, CDR2 FQGTGA. V lost 0 bases, J lost 0 bases, and 1 base stayed unmatched. The CDR3 DNA follows: TGTGCCAGCAGCTTAACGGGACTAGTCTCCTACGAGCAGTACTTC. Encoded protein: CASSLTGLVSYEQYF.

V gene TRBV29-1 combines with J gene TRBJ2-2; TRBD2 agrees at 7 bases. Per the germline V gene, CDR1 is SQVTM and CDR2 is ANQGSEA. This CDR3 region has 15 residues. Trimming removed 5 bases from V and 6 bases from J; junction bases left unmatched: 12. In DNA form, the CDR3 reads TGCAGCGTTTGTTCGTCATTTGCGGGAGCCGGGGAGCTGTTTTTT. It specifies CSVCSSFAGAGELFF.

This clonotype was detected only once. A read error is likely here: a far larger clone is one base away. Here the CDR3 omits its conserved ending phenylalanine or tryptophan, so a read error is the likely source. V gene TRBV5-6 combines with J gene TRBJ2-3, with 9 bases aligning to TRBD2. This CDR3 is built from 17 residues. The ends lost 1 base at V and 2 bases at J; junction bases unmatched: 8. The V gene's germline CDR1 is SGHDT and CDR2 YYEEEE. CDR3 sequence (DNA): TGTGCCAGCAGCTTGCGGCTAGCGGGGCCAGCCACAGATACGCAGTATCTT. Translating gives CASSLRLAGPATDTQYL.

In this sample, this clonotype turned up many times. V and J are TRBV18 and TRBJ2-1, with D tentatively TRBD1 (5 bases). This CDR3 comprises 14 residues. Deletions cut 4 bases from V and 3 bases from J, with 10 bases between. Germline V gene lookup returns CDR1 KGHSH and CDR2 LQKENI. The CDR3 spells CASSLGQGYNEQFF. The DNA of the CDR3 is TGTGCCAGCTCACTGGGCCAGGGCTACAATGAGCAGTTCTTC.

V gene TRBV7-6 combines with J gene TRBJ2-3; 13 bases align to TRBD2. The CDR3 is made up of 16 amino acids. Per germline, CDR1 SGHVS and CDR2 FNYEAQ. The junction had 6 bases not matched to a gene; V was cut back by 5 bases and J by 4 bases. The CDR3 sequence is CASSGGLAGASDTQYF. The CDR3 bases are TGTGCCAGCAGCGGCGGACTAGCGGGAGCCTCAGATACGCAGTATTTT. Full variable domain (rest looked up from reference TRBV7-6 and TRBJ2-3): GAGVSQSPRYKVTKRGQDVALRCDPISGHVSLYWYRQALGQGPEFLTYFNYEAQQDKSGLPNDRFSAERPEGSISTLTIQRTEQRDSAMYRCASSGGLAGASDTQYFGPGTRLTVL.

This clonotype was counted ten times or more. The rearrangement joins TRBV2 to TRBJ2-1; D is unclear. V gave up 4 bases and J gave up 5 bases, with 12 bases separating them. This CDR3 is 14 amino acids long. From germline, CDR1 is SNHLY and CDR2 FYNNEI. The CDR3 bases are TGTGCCAGCAGTGGCTACTGGAGCGACAATGAGCAGTTCTTC. This translates into CASSGYWSDNEQFF.

The gene calls are TRBV5-1 and TRBJ2-2, with D unresolved. Germline V gene sequence: CDR1 SGHRS, CDR2 YFSETQ. The CDR3 has 12 amino acids. V dropped 4 bases and J dropped 3 bases, with 4 bases sitting between them. The CDR3 here is CASSLHTGELFF. The CDR3, as DNA: TGCGCCAGCAGCCTACACACCGGGGAGCTGTTTTTT.

This clonotype has a handful of counts. The CDR3 sequence: CASKIEASEDTQYF. The CDR3, as DNA: TGTGCCAGCAAGATCGAGGCTAGCGAAGATACGCAGTATTTT. The J gene is TRBJ2-3, the V gene TRBV12-3 or TRBV12-4; the D gene is possibly TRBD2 (6 bases). V was cut by 7 bases and J by 5 bases, with 16 bases left in between. The CDR3 runs 14 residues.

This clonotype was picked up a small number of times. This rearrangement joins TRBV28 to TRBJ2-7; 7 bases fit TRBD1. CDR1 is MDHEN, CDR2 SYDVKM, per germline. V lost 2 bases, J lost 7 bases, and 2 bases stayed unmatched. The CDR3 is made up of 12 amino acids. The CDR3 DNA is TGTGCCAGCAGTTTAGAGACAGGGGAGCAGTACTTC. It translates to CASSLETGEQYF. Supplemented by reference TRBV28 and TRBJ2-7, the full variable domain reads DVKVTQSSRYLVKRTGEKVFLECVQDMDHENMFWYRQDPGLGLRLIYFSYDVKMKEKGDIPEGYSVSREKKERFSLILESASTNQTSMYLCASSLETGEQYFGPGTRLTVT.

As for this clonotype: Its ends do not fully match the called genes, so a read error is possible. The J gene is TRBJ2-4, the V gene TRBV28; 8 bases map to TRBD1. The CDR3 is 19 residues long. In germline, CDR1 is MDHEN, CDR2 SYDVKM. CDR3 protein: CATSSPGGRGPLAKNIQYF. CDR3 nucleotide sequence: TGTGCCACCAGTTCCCCCGGGGGCAGGGGGCCACTAGCCAAAAATATTCAGTACTTC.

This clonotype has a handful of counts. This chain joins TRBV3-1 and TRBJ1-3; possible D gene TRBD1, 5 bases. This CDR3 region has 16 residues. Germline CDR1 is LGHDT and CDR2 is YNNKEL (reference sequence). The V end lost 3 bases, the J end lost 0 bases, and 12 bases lay between the germline ends. CDR3 loop: CASSQNRLGSGNTIYF. The CDR3 region has the DNA TGTGCCAGCAGCCAGAACAGGCTCGGCTCTGGAAACACCATATATTTT.

This clonotype was found many times. The V gene is TRBV29-1, the J gene TRBJ2-3; D unresolved. The V and J ends lost 4 bases and 1 base respectively, with 6 bases between them. This CDR3 has 12 amino acids. Germline lookup yields CDR1 SQVTM and CDR2 ANQGSEA. CDR3: CSVAMGTDTQYF. For the CDR3, the DNA is TGCAGCGTTGCAATGGGCACAGATACGCAGTATTTT.

This clonotype was seen more than once but under ten times. This chain connects TRBV2 to TRBJ1-1; the match to TRBD1 covers 8 bases. This CDR3 contains 14 residues. Germline V gene data show CDR1 as SNHLY and CDR2 as FYNNEI. J lost 0 bases, V lost 6 bases, and 3 bases had no gene match. CDR3: CASRRQGLNTEAFF. CDR3 nucleotides: TGTGCCAGCAGAAGACAGGGGCTGAACACTGAAGCTTTCTTT.

In this sample, this clonotype turned up many times. DNA for the CDR3: TGTGCCAGCAGCCCAGGGGGTTATGGCTACACCTTC. It codes for CASSPGGYGYTF. The chain couples TRBV3-1 to TRBJ1-2, with 7 bases lining up with TRBD1. J lost 5 bases, V lost 4 bases, and 1 base had no gene match. Germline CDR1 is LGHDT and CDR2 is YNNKEL (reference sequence). This CDR3 contains 12 residues.

In nucleotides, the CDR3 is TGCAGTGCTAGCCCAAGGGGGTTCTATGGCTACACCTTC. Encoded protein: CSASPRGFYGYTF. The V gene is TRBV20-1, the J gene TRBJ1-2, with D possibly being TRBD1 (6 bases). The V end lost 3 bases, the J end lost 4 bases, and 12 bases lay between the germline ends. The germline CDR1 and CDR2 sequences are DFQATT and SNEGSKA (reference sequence). The CDR3 is 13 residues long.

This clonotype was seen a handful of times. The V gene is TRBV5-1, the J gene TRBJ2-5; a weak D match, TRBD2 (6 bases). V shed 3 bases and J shed 3 bases, with 18 bases lying between them. CDR1 and CDR2 from the germline V gene are SGHRS and YFSETQ. The CDR3 sequence is 16 residues long. Here the CDR3 reads CASSSISGPSEETQYF. In DNA form, the CDR3 reads TGCGCCAGCAGCTCAATAAGCGGGCCCTCGGAAGAGACCCAGTACTTC.

This clonotype was picked up a small number of times. The V and J genes are TRBV28 and TRBJ2-7; 7 nucleotides agree with TRBD1. CDR3 length: 16 amino acids. Per germline, CDR1 MDHEN and CDR2 SYDVKM. Trimming took 5 bases from V and 0 from J; bases not matched to a gene: 10. The CDR3 region is CASSPLTGHRSYEQYF. CDR3 DNA sequence: TGTGCCAGCAGTCCCTTGACAGGGCATCGCTCCTACGAGCAGTACTTC.

This clonotype was observed at least ten times. The chain combines TRBV5-1 with TRBJ2-2, with 8 bases matching TRBD2. The CDR3 loop spans 15 amino acids. V shed 3 bases and J 6 bases; nucleotides not matched to a gene: 7. From germline, CDR1 is SGHRS and CDR2 YFSETQ. Here the CDR3 DNA reads TGCGCCAGCAGCTCCAGGACTAGCCTGGCCGGGGAGCTGTTTTTT. Translation gives CASSSRTSLAGELFF.

This clonotype was detected ten times or more. The V call is TRBV28, the J call TRBJ2-1, with 8 bases lining up with TRBD2. With 10 bases clipped from V and 9 bases from J, the junction kept 14 bases outside the gene matches. The CDR3 sequence is 14 residues long. Germline CDR1 reads MDHEN; CDR2 reads SYDVKM. CDR3: CATIESGRGSEQFF. CDR3 DNA sequence: TGTGCCACCATAGAGAGCGGGAGAGGTAGTGAGCAGTTCTTC.

This clonotype was observed at least ten times. The chain links TRBV7-2 to TRBJ2-5, with D hard to call. Trimming took 6 bases from V and 2 from J, leaving 7 bases between them. The CDR3 runs 12 residues. Germline values: CDR1 SGHTA, CDR2 FQGNSA. The CDR3 DNA reads as TGTGCCAGCAGTATTTCACAAGAGACCCAGTACTTC. As protein: CASSISQETQYF.

Only a few counts were recorded for this clonotype. This chain connects TRBV7-9 to TRBJ2-1; D call uncertain. V lost 0 bases, J lost 2 bases, and 8 bases lay in between. CDR3 size: 15 residues. CDR1 SEHNR and CDR2 FQNEAQ come from the germline V gene (reference sequence). The CDR3 DNA follows: TGTGCCAGCAGCTTAGCGGCAGGTCCCTACAATGAGCAGTTCTTC. It translates to CASSLAAGPYNEQFF.

The sample holds many counts of this clonotype. The chain recombines TRBV18 with TRBJ2-1, with D tentatively TRBD1 (6 bases). Trimming stripped 8 bases from V and 6 bases from J, with 17 bases between. The CDR3 consists of 14 residues. CDR1 is KGHSH, CDR2 LQKENI, per germline. The CDR3 reads CASHDRSSGNEQFF. CDR3 DNA: TGTGCCAGCCATGACAGGTCCTCTGGCAATGAGCAGTTCTTC.

This clonotype came up a few times. The chain combines TRBV2 with TRBJ1-5; tentatively, D is TRBD1 (5 bases). Trimming stripped 2 bases from V and 7 bases from J, with 9 bases between. Per the germline V gene, CDR1 is SNHLY and CDR2 is FYNNEI. The CDR3 runs to 13 residues. DNA of the CDR3: TGTGCCAGCAGTGAATACAGGAGCCAGCCCCAGCATTTT. It codes for CASSEYRSQPQHF.

This clonotype was seen a few times. The gene calls are TRBV12-3 or TRBV12-4 and TRBJ2-5; D is perhaps TRBD1 (6 bases). V was clipped by 3 bases and J by 6 bases, with 11 bases between them. This CDR3 comprises 13 residues. DNA of the CDR3: TGTGCCAGCAGTTTCTCGACAGGCCAGACCCAGTACTTC. This sequence encodes CASSFSTGQTQYF.